The present T cell receptor (beta chain) was sequenced within a study of OX40 agonist ivuxolimab in advanced cancers. For the study at large: Cancers in dose escalation were hepatocellular, melanoma, renal cell and head and neck.

CDR3 length: 16 residues. CDR1 and CDR2 from the germline V gene are SGDLS and YYNGEE. Produced via immunoSEQ multiplex PCR; TCRdb's table is partial and in-frame only. The sample has some 30,000 clones; approximately 84% are singletons. The chain employs TRBV9 and TRBJ2-5; 7 nucleotides match TRBD2. TRBJ2-7 explains the end of the DNA better; the J call may be wrong. The sequence was obtained from an adult with an advanced solid tumor such as melanoma, head and neck, liver or kidney cancer. The sequenced sample was CD4+ or CD8+ T cells sorted from blood, obtained in a trial of the OX40 agonist ivuxolimab. The CDR3 loop reads CASSVAAGVGHYEQYF. CDR3 nucleotide sequence: TGTGCCAGCAGCGTAGCGGCGGGGGTAGGGCACTACGAGCAGTACTTC.